This T cell receptor beta chain was retrieved from a study of shared clonotypes between healthy human individuals (dated by TCRdb to the early 2020s). With regard to the full study: The cohort included a few men and a couple of women between 18 and 49 years of age. Per donor, three plates each were used for CD4 naive and CD4 memory, two for CD8 naive, and one for CD8 memory. To estimate repertoire size and how much clonotypes are shared between individuals, the study performed deep sequencing of blood TCR repertoires from five healthy adults. To increase sequencing depth and limit assay-specific biases, TCR repertoire library preparation and sequencing were carried out by different laboratories using diverse techniques. Between about 0.8 and 8.9 billion PBMCs per donor were obtained by leukapheresis. The paper as a whole reports these results and caveats: Based on pairwise subsampling, the degree of clonotype sharing among donors was expected to be affected by sequencing depth. Naive subsets generally had larger estimated clonotype richness than memory subsets did. Incomplete sequencing was indicated by rarefaction of sorted-subset datasets, despite the large sequencing depth. Higher generation probabilities were observed for clonotypes shared by all four sorted-subset donors than for non-shared clonotypes. Sampling was restricted to blood, and TCR repertoires in tissue are likely to differ from TCR repertoires in blood. Sharing across a few donors was observed for about 5% of naive CD4, 3% to 3.5% of naive CD8, 2% to 2.5% of memory CD4, and about 0.38% of memory CD8 clonotypes. The genetic and exposure-history diversity represented was limited by the small number of donors.

Using the deep immunoSEQ assay, TCR CDR3 regions were amplified from genomic DNA by multiplex PCR. Genomic DNA extracted from each cell subset was distributed evenly over all wells of several immunoSEQ 96-well plates, and each plate served as one replicate. For sorted subsets, each replicate PCR was loaded with 200 ng genomic DNA, equivalent to about 30,000 T cell genomes. Purified libraries were quantified with a Qubit 3.0 fluorometer, sized on a Bioanalyzer 2100, and re-quantified with the KAPA Library Quantification kit. Every immunoSEQ 96-well plate was sequenced on a separate single-read 150-cycle Illumina NextSeq 550 flow cell. For the original study's pipeline: The immunoSEQ output contained only junctional sequences without quality scores, so filtering could not match that applied to full-length reads. To assign V/J genes and CDR3, sequences were annotated using PyIR, a Python wrapper for IgBLAST v1.9, with IMGT germline references. Any read was removed if the V/J assignment was weak (E-value above 1e-6), the CDR3 was missing, or the read contained stop codons, out-of-frame junctions, or ambiguous translated residues. A V3J clonotype was defined by an identical inferred V gene, J gene, and CDR3 amino acid sequence. Percentage overlap between repertoires was calculated by dividing the number of shared unique clonotypes by the size of the smaller repertoire. Three approaches were used to assess repertoire richness: RTK rarefaction, the Chao1 estimator, and Recon v2.1 estimates of unobserved clonotypes. Generation probabilities for all TCRbeta clonotypes obtained by the gDNA method from a handful of donors were computed using OLGA. The source is immuneACCESS, and TCRdb retained only in-frame sequences with V and J called. Part of the clones is not carried over; for the studies checked, unresolved V genes explain less than half of this, and the remainder is unexplained. The V and J calls and clone size come from that table; D and trimming were worked out from the DNA. The sample profile shows around 1,900,000 clones; approximately 92% of them were found once. Of the sample, about 1.7% falls within the top ten clones.

CDR1 and CDR2 are drawn from the germline V gene (reference sequence): LNHNV, YYDKDF. V drops 2 bases and J drops 6 bases, leaving 14 bases in between. Spanning cysteine to phenylalanine, the CDR3 consists of 14 amino acids. Solely the CDR3 DNA is kept, with 42 bases framed from the first base. CD8 naive samples were CD45RO-negative cells positively selected for CCR7, giving a CD45RA+CCR7+ population that excluded TemRA cells. The donors were healthy, HIV-negative adults who had no recently reported acute infections or vaccinations. All donors were Caucasian adults living in Nashville, Tennessee, USA. Blood was obtained by leukapheresis, after which PBMCs were separated by Ficoll-Histopaque density gradient centrifugation and cryopreserved in liquid nitrogen vapor phase. Analytical flow cytometry was used to check the purity and quantity of every magnetically sorted T cell population. From each sorted fraction, genomic DNA was isolated and quantified by UV absorbance on a Nanodrop 2000c.

This clone was observed once. Its antigen is currently not known. No qualities accompany the bases; no much larger clone lies one base away. Recombination joined TRBV15 with TRBJ2-7, with the D gene tentatively TRBD1 or TRBD2, based on 6 matching bases in each. The receptor was derived from a man aged 18 to 29 in good health. Some clones in this sample may be carry-over from other donors' samples. What was sequenced was naive CD8+ T cells from PBMCs. The intended sense of this specimen's cell subset or site label: CD45RA+CCR7+. This receptor has the CDR3 CATSRRGEGSEQYF. The DNA sequence is as follows: TGTGCCACCAGCAGAAGGGGGGAAGGGTCCGAGCAGTACTTC.